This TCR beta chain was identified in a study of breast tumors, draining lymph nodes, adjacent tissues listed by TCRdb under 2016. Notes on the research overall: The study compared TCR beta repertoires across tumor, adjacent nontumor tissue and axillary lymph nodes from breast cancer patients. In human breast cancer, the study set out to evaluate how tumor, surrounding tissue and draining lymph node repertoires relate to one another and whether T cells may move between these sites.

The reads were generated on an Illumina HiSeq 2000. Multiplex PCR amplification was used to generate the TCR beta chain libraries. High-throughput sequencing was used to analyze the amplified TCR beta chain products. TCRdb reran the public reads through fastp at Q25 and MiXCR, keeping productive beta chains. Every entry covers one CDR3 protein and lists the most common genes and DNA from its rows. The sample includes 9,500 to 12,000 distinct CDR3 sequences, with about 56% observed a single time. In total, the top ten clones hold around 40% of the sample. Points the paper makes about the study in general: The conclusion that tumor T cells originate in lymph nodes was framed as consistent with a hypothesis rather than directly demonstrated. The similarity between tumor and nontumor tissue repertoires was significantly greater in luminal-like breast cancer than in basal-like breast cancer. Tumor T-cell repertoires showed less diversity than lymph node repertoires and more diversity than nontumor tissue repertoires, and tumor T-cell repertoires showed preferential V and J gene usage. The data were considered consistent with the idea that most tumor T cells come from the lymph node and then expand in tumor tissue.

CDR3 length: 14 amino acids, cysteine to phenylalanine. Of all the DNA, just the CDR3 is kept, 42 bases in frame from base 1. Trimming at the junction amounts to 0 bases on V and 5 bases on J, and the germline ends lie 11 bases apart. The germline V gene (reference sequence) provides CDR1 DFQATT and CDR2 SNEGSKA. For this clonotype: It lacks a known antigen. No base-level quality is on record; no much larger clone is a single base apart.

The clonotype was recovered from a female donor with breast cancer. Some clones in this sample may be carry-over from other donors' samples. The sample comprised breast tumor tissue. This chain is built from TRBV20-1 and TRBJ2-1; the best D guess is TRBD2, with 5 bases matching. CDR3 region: CSARDWLANNEQFF. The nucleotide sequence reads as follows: TGCAGTGCTAGAGACTGGCTAGCCAACAATGAGCAGTTCTTC.